This T cell receptor beta chain was recorded in a study of response to subunit inactivated influenza vaccine. One entry per CDR3 protein results from TCRdb running MiXCR on the RT-PCR reads. The table lists about 540,000 distinct CDR3 sequences, less than 25% of them singletons. The CDR3 contains 16 residues. Germline lookup yields CDR1 LGHNA and CDR2 YNFKEQ. V trimming: 0 bases; J trimming: 0 bases; junction bases outside the gene matches: 3. In its sample, this clonotype was seen a few times. These data were likewise used in another study, on T cells expressing NK-cell markers. That paper states: TCR beta libraries carry UMIs added by 5'RACE template switching. Within the sequenced cohort of eight donors, seven exhibited HCMV seropositivity and one was seronegative. Several experiments employed an anti-gamma-delta TCR antibody to confine sorting to alpha-beta TCR T cells. Six of the donors carried dominant NKG2C+ clonotypes that took up 1.0-7.0% of their CD8+ T cells. Certain NKG2C+ T cell clones were expanded, and their HCMV specificity remained unclear.

Source: CD4+ T cells sorted from PBMCs, taken roughly 12 days after vaccination. The clonotype originates from a man in his fifties or sixties who received an inactivated influenza vaccine. This chain links TRBV4-2 with TRBJ1-1, with 8 bases identical to TRBD1. CDR3 nucleotides: TGTGCCAGCAGCCAAGATCAGGGGGCCATGAACACTGAAGCTTTCTTT. The encoded protein is CASSQDQGAMNTEAFF.